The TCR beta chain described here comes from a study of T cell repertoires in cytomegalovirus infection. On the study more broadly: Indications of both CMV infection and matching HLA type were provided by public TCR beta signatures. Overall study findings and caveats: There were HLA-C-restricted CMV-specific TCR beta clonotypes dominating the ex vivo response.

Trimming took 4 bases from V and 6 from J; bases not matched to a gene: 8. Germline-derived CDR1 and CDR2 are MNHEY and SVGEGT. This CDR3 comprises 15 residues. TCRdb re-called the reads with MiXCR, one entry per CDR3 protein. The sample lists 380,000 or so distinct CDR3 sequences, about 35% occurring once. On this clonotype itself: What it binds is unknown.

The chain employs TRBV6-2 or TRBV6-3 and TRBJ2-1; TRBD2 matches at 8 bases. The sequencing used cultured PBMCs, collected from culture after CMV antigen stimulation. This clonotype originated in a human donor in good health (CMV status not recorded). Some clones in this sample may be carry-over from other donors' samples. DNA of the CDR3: TGTGCCAGCAGTTCCGGACTAGCTCGCGGCAATGAGCAGTTCTTC. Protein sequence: CASSSGLARGNEQFF.